This record concerns one TCR beta chain sequence. The repertoire was sequenced with immunoSEQ multiplex PCR; TCRdb's copy has only in-frame clones and lacks some. The table records roughly 2 million clones, approximately 94% of them present only once. The data originate from a study of shared clonotypes between healthy human individuals. From germline, CDR1 is GTSNPN and CDR2 SVGIG (reference sequence). This CDR3 comprises 14 residues. V was pared by 2 bases and J by 0 bases, with 3 bases of the junction left unmatched. The naive CD8 fraction comprised CD45RO-negative cells positively selected for CCR7 and excluded terminally differentiated effector memory CD45RA+ cells. All donors were Caucasian adults living in Nashville, Tennessee.

Sequencing was performed on naive CD8+ T cells sorted from blood. This rearrangement joins TRBV30 to TRBJ2-7, with 8 bases aligning to TRBD1. The TCR sequence derives from a man younger than 30 in good health. The DNA of the CDR3 is TGTGCCTGGAGTCCGGACAGGGACTCCTACGAGCAGTACTTC. This sequence encodes CAWSPDRDSYEQYF.